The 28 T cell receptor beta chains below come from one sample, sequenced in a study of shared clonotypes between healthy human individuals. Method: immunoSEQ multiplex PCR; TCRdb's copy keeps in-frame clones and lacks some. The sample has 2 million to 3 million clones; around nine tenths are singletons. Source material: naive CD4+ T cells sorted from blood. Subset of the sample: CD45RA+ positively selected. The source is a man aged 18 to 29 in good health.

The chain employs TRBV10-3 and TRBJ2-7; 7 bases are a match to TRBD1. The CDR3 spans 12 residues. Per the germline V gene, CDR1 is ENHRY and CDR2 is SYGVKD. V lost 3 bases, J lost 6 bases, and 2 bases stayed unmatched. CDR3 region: CAISDPGGEQYF. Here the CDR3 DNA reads TGTGCCATCAGTGATCCAGGGGGCGAGCAGTACTTC.

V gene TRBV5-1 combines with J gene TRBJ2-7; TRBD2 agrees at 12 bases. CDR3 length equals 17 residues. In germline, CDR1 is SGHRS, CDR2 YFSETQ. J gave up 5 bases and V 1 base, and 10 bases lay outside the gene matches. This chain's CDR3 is CASSLSPTSGSLNEQYF. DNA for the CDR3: TGCGCCAGCAGCTTGTCTCCGACTAGCGGGAGTCTGAACGAGCAGTACTTC.

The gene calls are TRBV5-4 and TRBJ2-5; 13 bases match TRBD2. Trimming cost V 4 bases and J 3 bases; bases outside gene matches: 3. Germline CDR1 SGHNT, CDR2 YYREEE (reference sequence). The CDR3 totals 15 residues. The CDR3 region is CASSTGLAGEETQYF. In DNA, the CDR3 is TGTGCCAGCAGCACAGGACTAGCGGGAGAAGAGACCCAGTACTTC.

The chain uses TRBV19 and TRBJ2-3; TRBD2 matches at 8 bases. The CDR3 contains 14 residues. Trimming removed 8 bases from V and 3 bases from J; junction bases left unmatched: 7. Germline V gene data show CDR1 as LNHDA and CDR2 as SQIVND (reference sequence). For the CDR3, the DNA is TGTGCCAGTCAAGCGGGAGTATGGACAGATACGCAGTATTTT. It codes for CASQAGVWTDTQYF.

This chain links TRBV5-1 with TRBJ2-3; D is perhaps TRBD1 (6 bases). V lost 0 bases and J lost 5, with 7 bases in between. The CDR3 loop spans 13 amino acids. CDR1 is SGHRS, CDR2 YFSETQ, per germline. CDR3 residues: CASSLGQVDTQYF. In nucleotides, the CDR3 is TGCGCCAGCAGCTTGGGACAGGTAGATACGCAGTATTTT. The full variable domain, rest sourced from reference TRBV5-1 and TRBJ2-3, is KAGVTQTPRYLIKTRGQQVTLSCSPISGHRSVSWYQQTPGQGLQFLFEYFSETQRNKGNFPGRFSGRQFSNSRSEMNVSTLELGDSALYLCASSLGQVDTQYFGPGTRLTVL.

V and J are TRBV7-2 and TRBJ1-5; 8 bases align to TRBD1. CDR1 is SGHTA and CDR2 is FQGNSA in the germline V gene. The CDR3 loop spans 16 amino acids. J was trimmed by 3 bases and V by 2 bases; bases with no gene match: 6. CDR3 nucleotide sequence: TGTGCCAGCAGCTTATTCGGGACAGGCGTCAATCAGCCCCAGCATTTT. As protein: CASSLFGTGVNQPQHF.

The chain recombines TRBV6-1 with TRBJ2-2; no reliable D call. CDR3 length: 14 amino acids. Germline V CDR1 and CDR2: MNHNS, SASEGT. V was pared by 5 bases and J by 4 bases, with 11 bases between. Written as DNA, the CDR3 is TGTGCCAGCAGTATCTATGAGAGCACCGGGGAGCTGTTTTTT. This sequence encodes CASSIYESTGELFF.

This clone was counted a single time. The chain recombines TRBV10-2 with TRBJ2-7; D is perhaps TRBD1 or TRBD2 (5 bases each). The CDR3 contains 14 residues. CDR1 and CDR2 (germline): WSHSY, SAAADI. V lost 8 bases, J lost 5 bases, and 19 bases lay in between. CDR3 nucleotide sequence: TGCGCCAGCCTTAGAACGGGGCCCCGGGACGAGCAGTACTTC. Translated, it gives CASLRTGPRDEQYF.

CDR3 residues: CASSLGRGPAEPNEKLFF. CDR3 sequence (DNA): TGTGCCAGTAGTCTGGGACGGGGACCGGCGGAGCCTAATGAAAAACTGTTTTTT. The chain couples TRBV19 to TRBJ1-4; D perhaps matches TRBD1 (5 bases). CDR1 LNHDA and CDR2 SQIVND come from the germline V gene (reference sequence). This CDR3 comprises 18 residues. Trimming took off 5 bases at V and 3 bases at J, with 22 bases between the two ends.

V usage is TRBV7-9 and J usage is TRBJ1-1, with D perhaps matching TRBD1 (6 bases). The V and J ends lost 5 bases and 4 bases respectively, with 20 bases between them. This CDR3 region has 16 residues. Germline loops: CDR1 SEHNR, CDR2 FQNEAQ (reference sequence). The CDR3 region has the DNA TGTGCCAGCAGCCGGGTGACAGGTAGTGAACTCACTGAAGCTTTCTTT. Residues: CASSRVTGSELTEAFF.

The chain's CDR3 is CASSSFSQAGDTGELFF. The DNA of the CDR3 is TGTGCCAGCAGCTCCTTCTCGCAAGCGGGGGACACCGGGGAGCTGTTTTTT. V is TRBV7-9 and J is TRBJ2-2, with 8 bases that match TRBD2. CDR1 is SEHNR, CDR2 FQNEAQ, per germline (reference sequence). The CDR3 sequence is 17 residues long. Trimming took 4 bases from V and 3 from J; bases not matched to a gene: 10.

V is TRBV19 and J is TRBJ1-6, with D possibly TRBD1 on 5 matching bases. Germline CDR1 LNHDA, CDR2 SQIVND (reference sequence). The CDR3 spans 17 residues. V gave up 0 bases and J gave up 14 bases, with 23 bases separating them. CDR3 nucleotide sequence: TGTGCCAGTAGTATAGATAACTCGGGGCACACCCATGGGGCCCTCCACTTT. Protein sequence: CASSIDNSGHTHGALHF.

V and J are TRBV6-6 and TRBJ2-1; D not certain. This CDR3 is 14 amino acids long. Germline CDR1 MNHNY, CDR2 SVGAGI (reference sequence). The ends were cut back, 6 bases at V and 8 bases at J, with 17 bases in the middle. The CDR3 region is CASRALESSDEQFF. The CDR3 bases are TGTGCCAGCAGAGCCCTGGAAAGCTCCGATGAGCAGTTCTTC.

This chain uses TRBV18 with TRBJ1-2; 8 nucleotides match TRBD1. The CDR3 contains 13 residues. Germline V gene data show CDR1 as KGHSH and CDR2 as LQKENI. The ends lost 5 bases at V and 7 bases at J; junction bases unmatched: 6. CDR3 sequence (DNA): TGTGCCAGCTCAGCAGGGGGCGCGGTTGGCTACACCTTC. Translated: CASSAGGAVGYTF.

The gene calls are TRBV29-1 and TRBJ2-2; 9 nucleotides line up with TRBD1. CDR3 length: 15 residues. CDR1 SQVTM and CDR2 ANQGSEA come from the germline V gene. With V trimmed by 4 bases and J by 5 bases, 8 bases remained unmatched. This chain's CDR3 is CSVVLDRGKTGELFF. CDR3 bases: TGCAGCGTTGTCCTGGACAGGGGAAAGACCGGGGAGCTGTTTTTT.

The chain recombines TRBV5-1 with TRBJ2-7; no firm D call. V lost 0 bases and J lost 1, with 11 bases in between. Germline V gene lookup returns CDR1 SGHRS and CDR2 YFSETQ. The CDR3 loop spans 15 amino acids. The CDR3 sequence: CASSLAFLGSYEQYF. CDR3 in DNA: TGCGCCAGCAGCTTGGCCTTTCTGGGTTCCTACGAGCAGTACTTC.

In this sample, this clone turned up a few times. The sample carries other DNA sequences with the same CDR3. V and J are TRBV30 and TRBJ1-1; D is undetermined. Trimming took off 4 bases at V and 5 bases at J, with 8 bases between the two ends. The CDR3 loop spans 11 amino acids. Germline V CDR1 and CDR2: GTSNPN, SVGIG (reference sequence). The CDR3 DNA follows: TGTGCCTGGACAGGTATTACTGAAGCTTTCTTT. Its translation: CAWTGITEAFF. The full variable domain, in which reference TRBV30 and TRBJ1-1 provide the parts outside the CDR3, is SQTIHQWPATLVQPVGSPLSLECTVEGTSNPNLYWYRQAAGRGLQLLFYSVGIGQISSEVPQNLSASRPQDRQFILSSKKLLLSDSGFYLCAWTGITEAFFGQGTRLTVV.

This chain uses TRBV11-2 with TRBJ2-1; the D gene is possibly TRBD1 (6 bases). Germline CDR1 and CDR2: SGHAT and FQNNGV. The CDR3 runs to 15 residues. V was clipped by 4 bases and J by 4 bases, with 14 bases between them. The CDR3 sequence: CASSSDRDKYNEQFF. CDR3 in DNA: TGTGCCAGCAGCTCTGACCGGGACAAATACAATGAGCAGTTCTTC.

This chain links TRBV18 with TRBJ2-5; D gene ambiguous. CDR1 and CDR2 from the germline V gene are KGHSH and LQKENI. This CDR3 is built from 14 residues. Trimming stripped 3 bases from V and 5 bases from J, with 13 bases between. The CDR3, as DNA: TGTGCCAGCTCACCGGCACCAGGTTGGGAGACCCAGTACTTC. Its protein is CASSPAPGWETQYF.

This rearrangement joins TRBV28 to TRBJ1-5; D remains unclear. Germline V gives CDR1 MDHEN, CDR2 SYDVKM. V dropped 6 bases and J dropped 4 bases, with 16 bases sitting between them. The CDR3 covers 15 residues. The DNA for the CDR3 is TGTGCCAGCAGCCCCCTGGCAGGAGCAAATCAGCCCCAGCATTTT. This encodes CASSPLAGANQPQHF. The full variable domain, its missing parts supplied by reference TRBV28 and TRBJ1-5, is DVKVTQSSRYLVKRTGEKVFLECVQDMDHENMFWYRQDPGLGLRLIYFSYDVKMKEKGDIPEGYSVSREKKERFSLILESASTNQTSMYLCASSPLAGANQPQHFGDGTRLSIL.

Here the CDR3 reads CASSFRGRAYEQYF. CDR3 DNA: TGTGCCAGCAGCTTTAGGGGCAGGGCCTACGAGCAGTACTTC. The chain carries TRBV7-9 and TRBJ2-7; D may be TRBD1 (5 bases). The CDR3 has 14 amino acids. CDR1 SEHNR and CDR2 FQNEAQ come from the germline V gene (reference sequence). The V end lost 3 bases, the J end lost 2 bases, and 11 bases lay between the germline ends.

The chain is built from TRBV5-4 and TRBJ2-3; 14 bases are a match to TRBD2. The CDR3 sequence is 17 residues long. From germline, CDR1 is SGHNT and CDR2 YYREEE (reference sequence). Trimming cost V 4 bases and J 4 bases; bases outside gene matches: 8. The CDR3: CASSLPGLAGDSDTQYF. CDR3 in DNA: TGTGCCAGCAGCCTACCGGGACTAGCGGGAGACTCAGATACGCAGTATTTT.

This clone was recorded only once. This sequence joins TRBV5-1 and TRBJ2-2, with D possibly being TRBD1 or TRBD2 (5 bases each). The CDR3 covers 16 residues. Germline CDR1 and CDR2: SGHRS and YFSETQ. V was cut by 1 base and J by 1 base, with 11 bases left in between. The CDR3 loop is CASSLSGRQNTGELFF. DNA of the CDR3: TGCGCCAGCAGCTTGTCGGGACGGCAGAACACCGGGGAGCTGTTTTTT.

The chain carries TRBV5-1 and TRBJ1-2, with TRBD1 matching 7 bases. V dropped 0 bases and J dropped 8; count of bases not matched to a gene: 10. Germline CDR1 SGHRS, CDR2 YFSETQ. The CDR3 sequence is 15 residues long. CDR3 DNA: TGCGCCAGCAGCTTGGCCCCCAACAGGGGAGGCGGCTACACCTTC. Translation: CASSLAPNRGGGYTF.

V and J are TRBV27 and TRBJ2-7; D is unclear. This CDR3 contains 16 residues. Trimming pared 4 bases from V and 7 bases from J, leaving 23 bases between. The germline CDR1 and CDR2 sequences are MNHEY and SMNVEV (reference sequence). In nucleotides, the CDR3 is TGTGCCAGCAGTTCGTCCTCCCCACTCAATAGGGAAGAGCAGTACTTC. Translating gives CASSSSSPLNREEQYF.

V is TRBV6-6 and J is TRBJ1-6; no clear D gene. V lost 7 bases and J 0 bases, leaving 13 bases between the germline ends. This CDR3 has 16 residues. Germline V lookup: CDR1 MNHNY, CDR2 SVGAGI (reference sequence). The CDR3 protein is CASTRGYSSYNSPLHF. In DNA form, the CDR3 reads TGTGCCAGCACCCGTGGCTATAGCTCCTATAATTCACCCCTCCACTTT.

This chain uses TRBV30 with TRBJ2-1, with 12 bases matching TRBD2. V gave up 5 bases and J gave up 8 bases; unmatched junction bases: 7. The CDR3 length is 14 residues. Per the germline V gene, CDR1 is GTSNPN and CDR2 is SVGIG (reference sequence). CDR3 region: CAWVGLAGLYEQFF. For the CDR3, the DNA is TGTGCCTGGGTCGGACTAGCGGGACTCTATGAGCAGTTCTTC.

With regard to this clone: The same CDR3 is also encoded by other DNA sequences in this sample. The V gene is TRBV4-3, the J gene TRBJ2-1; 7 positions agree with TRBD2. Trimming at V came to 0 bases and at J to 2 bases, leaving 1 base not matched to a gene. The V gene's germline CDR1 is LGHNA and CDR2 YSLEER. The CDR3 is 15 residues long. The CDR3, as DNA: TGCGCCAGCAGCCAAGAAGGACTAGCCTACAATGAGCAGTTCTTC. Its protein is CASSQEGLAYNEQFF.